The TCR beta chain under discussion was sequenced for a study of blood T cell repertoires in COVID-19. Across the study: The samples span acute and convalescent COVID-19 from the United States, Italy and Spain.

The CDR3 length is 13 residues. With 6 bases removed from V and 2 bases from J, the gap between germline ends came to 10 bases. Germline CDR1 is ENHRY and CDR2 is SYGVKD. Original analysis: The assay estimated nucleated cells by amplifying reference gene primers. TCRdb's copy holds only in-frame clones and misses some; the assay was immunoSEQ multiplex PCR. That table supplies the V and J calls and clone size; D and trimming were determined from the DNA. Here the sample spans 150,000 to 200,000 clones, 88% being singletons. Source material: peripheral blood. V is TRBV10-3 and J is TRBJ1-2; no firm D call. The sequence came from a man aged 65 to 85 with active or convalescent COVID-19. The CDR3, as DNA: TGTGCCATCAGCCAGGCTCCAAACTATGGCTACACCTTC. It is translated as CAISQAPNYGYTF.